This TCR beta chain emerged from a study of glioma-infiltrating T cells after dendritic cell vaccination. Study-wide background: Patients received three intradermal dendritic cell vaccine injections at biweekly intervals. Overall study findings and caveats: Estimated pretreatment TIL content predicted outcome after dendritic cell vaccination.

Assay used: immunoSEQ multiplex PCR; TCRdb lists only in-frame clones, some missing. The sample records about 58,000 clones, approximately 80% being singletons. Time point denoted: after dendritic cell vaccination, including at tumor progression/relapse. As regards this clone: Its cognate antigen is unknown.

This CDR3 region has 16 residues. Germline CDR1 LNHNV, CDR2 YYDKDF (reference sequence). The V gene end was trimmed by 1 base and the J gene end by 1 base; junction bases not matched to a gene: 5. This TCR came from a human donor with glioblastoma. This specimen was blood, taken after dendritic cell vaccination. The chain joins TRBV15 to TRBJ2-3; 7 bases map to TRBD2. The CDR3 nucleotides are TGTGCCACCAGCAGAGCCAGCGGGGCTGGCACAGATACGCAGTATTTT. It is translated as CATSRASGAGTDTQYF.